The 12 T cell receptor beta chains below were found in one sample sequenced in a study of blood T cell repertoires in COVID-19. TCRdb keeps only in-frame clones here, not all; method: immunoSEQ multiplex PCR. This sample carries about 260,000 clones, about 87% of them seen once, and the ten largest clones take over 4%. The source material was peripheral blood. The receptors come from a man between 60 and 75 years old who had recovered from COVID-19.

V and J are TRBV6-6 and TRBJ1-5; maybe TRBD1 (5 bases). The CDR3 runs 13 residues. Trimming shortened V by 3 bases and J by 6 bases, and 9 bases separated the two germline ends. Germline V gene data show CDR1 as MNHNY and CDR2 as SVGAGI (reference sequence). DNA of the CDR3: TGTGCCAGCAGTTATGGGGGAGGTCAGCCCCAGCATTTT. Protein sequence: CASSYGGGQPQHF.

The chain is built from TRBV5-5 and TRBJ2-3; TRBD2 aligns across 14 bases. The CDR3 has 17 residues. Germline assignment: CDR1 SGHKS and CDR2 YYEKEE (reference sequence). The junction had 8 bases not matched to a gene; V was cut back by 4 bases and J by 4 bases. The chain's CDR3 is CASSGRLAGGPADTQYF. CDR3 nucleotide sequence: TGTGCCAGCAGCGGAAGACTAGCGGGGGGGCCTGCAGATACGCAGTATTTT.

The genes are TRBV7-6 and TRBJ2-2; 10 positions match TRBD1. Germline CDR1 and CDR2: SGHVS and FNYEAQ. Losses at the gene ends were 6 bases for V and 2 bases for J; bases not matched to a gene: 9. The CDR3 totals 17 residues. The CDR3 sequence: CASSSGTGVGNTGELFF. CDR3 in DNA: TGTGCCAGCAGTTCCGGGACAGGGGTGGGCAACACCGGGGAGCTGTTTTTT. Full variable domain (missing parts from reference TRBV7-6 and TRBJ2-2): GAGVSQSPRYKVTKRGQDVALRCDPISGHVSLYWYRQALGQGPEFLTYFNYEAQQDKSGLPNDRFSAERPEGSISTLTIQRTEQRDSAMYRCASSSGTGVGNTGELFFGEGSRLTVL.

This clone occurred a few times. V is TRBV25-1 and J is TRBJ2-1; D ambiguous. The CDR3 covers 12 residues. CDR1 is MGHDK, CDR2 SYGVNS, per germline. Trimming stripped 4 bases from V and 7 bases from J, with 8 bases between. The CDR3 coding sequence is TGTGCCAGCAGTGGTCAGGTAAATGAGCAGTTCTTC. It encodes CASSGQVNEQFF.

The J gene is TRBJ1-3, the V gene TRBV13; 7 bases match TRBD1. The CDR3 has 19 residues. The trim removed 5 bases at V and 4 bases at J, leaving 20 bases unmatched. Germline CDR1 is PRHDT and CDR2 is FYEKMQ (reference sequence). The CDR3 nucleotides are TGTGCCAGCAGCCTAATTCCAGGACAGGCTGTCCATTCAGGAAACACCATATATTTT. It codes for CASSLIPGQAVHSGNTIYF.

The rearrangement uses TRBV7-2 and TRBJ2-1, with D possibly matching TRBD2 (6 bases). Germline V CDR1 and CDR2: SGHTA, FQGNSA. Trimming took 1 base from V and 7 from J, leaving 20 bases between them. The CDR3 has 17 residues. CDR3 in amino acids: CASSLDQAGRLPNEQFF. Here the CDR3 DNA reads TGTGCCAGCAGCTTAGATCAGGCAGGGAGGCTTCCTAATGAGCAGTTCTTC.

This clone has at least ten counts. The chain couples TRBV19 to TRBJ1-5; weak D call: TRBD1 (5 bases). The CDR3 runs to 15 residues. CDR1 LNHDA and CDR2 SQIVND come from the germline V gene (reference sequence). V lost 2 bases and J 0 bases, leaving 8 bases between the germline ends. CDR3 sequence: CASSIFRVSNQPQHF. CDR3 sequence (DNA): TGTGCCAGTAGTATATTCAGGGTTAGCAATCAGCCCCAGCATTTT.

V usage is TRBV6-6 and J usage is TRBJ1-2, with D possibly matching TRBD1 (6 bases). CDR3 length equals 14 residues. Germline lookup yields CDR1 MNHNY and CDR2 SVGAGI (reference sequence). V lost 6 bases, J lost 2 bases, and 13 bases lay in between. The CDR3 spells CASSPTGTNYGYTF. The CDR3 nucleotides read TGTGCCAGCAGCCCTACAGGGACCAACTATGGCTACACCTTC.

The rearrangement links TRBV30 to TRBJ1-2; 8 nucleotides match TRBD1. J gave up 4 bases and V 1 base, and 2 bases lay outside the gene matches. CDR3 length equals 13 residues. Germline V gives CDR1 GTSNPN, CDR2 SVGIG (reference sequence). This CDR3 is CAWSAGGPYGYTF. CDR3 bases: TGTGCCTGGAGTGCAGGGGGCCCCTATGGCTACACCTTC.

The chain is built from TRBV18 and TRBJ2-1, with 12 bases that match TRBD1. Germline values: CDR1 KGHSH, CDR2 LQKENI. The CDR3 is 15 amino acids. V lost 3 bases to trimming and J lost 7 bases; unmatched junction nucleotides: 4. CDR3 residues: CASSPGQGATNEQFF. The CDR3, as DNA: TGTGCCAGCTCACCGGGACAGGGGGCGACGAATGAGCAGTTCTTC.

The chain joins TRBV18 to TRBJ1-4, with 8 nucleotides matching TRBD1. The CDR3 is 14 amino acids. Germline V lookup: CDR1 KGHSH, CDR2 LQKENI. The V gene end was trimmed by 5 bases and the J gene end by 5 bases; junction bases not matched to a gene: 4. The CDR3 protein is CASSADRGNEKLFF. For the CDR3, the DNA is TGTGCCAGCTCAGCCGACAGGGGAAATGAAAAACTGTTTTTT.

The chain has TRBV12-3 or TRBV12-4 and TRBJ2-7; D not certain. The V end was cut by 3 bases, the J end by 4 bases, with 7 bases between. The CDR3 extends over 12 amino acids. Here the CDR3 DNA reads TGTGCCAGCAGTTTGTCAGTGTACGAGCAGTACTTC. It specifies CASSLSVYEQYF.